This T cell receptor (beta chain) is drawn from a study of STAT3 mutations in large granular lymphocyte leukemia. Study details: Roughly half of the longitudinally sequenced T-LGLL patients carried detectable canonical activating STAT3 mutations. Points from the study as a whole: In several patients, dominant TCR clone burden exceeded STAT3 mutant burden. Every T-LGLL patient had at least one immunodominant TCRbeta clonotype. Treatment regimens differed across patients between samplings. TCR clonotype switching after therapy occurred in about 30% of the 18 patients.

V shed 4 bases and J shed 9 bases, with 13 bases lying between them. Germline values: CDR1 MNHNY, CDR2 SVGAGI (reference sequence). The CDR3 contains 13 residues. As for this clone: Antigen specificity is unknown.

Clones were sequenced by immunoSEQ multiplex PCR, and TCRdb holds only the in-frame ones, with some missing. The sample contains about 10,000 clones, about 88% of which appear only once. The chain links TRBV6-6 to TRBJ1-5; D is possibly TRBD1 (5 bases). This sequence was found in a man aged 60 to 75 with T-cell large granular lymphocyte leukemia. Some clones in this sample may be carry-over from other donors' samples. Sequencing was done on a sample of peripheral blood mononuclear cells. Here the CDR3 DNA reads TGTGCCAGCAGTTGGGACGTGGTTCGGCCCCAGCATTTT. As protein: CASSWDVVRPQHF.